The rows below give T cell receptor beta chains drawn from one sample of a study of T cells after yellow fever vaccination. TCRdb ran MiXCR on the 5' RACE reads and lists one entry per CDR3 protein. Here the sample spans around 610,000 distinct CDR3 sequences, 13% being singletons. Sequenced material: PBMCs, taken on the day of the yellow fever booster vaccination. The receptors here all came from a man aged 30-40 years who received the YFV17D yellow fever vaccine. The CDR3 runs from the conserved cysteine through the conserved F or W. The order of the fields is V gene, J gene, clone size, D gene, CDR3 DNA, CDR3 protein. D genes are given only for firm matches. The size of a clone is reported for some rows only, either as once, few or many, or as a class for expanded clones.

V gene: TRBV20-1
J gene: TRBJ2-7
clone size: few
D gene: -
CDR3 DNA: TGCAGTGCTAGAACGGGGGCCTCCCTTAACGAGCAGTACTTC
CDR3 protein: CSARTGASLNEQYF

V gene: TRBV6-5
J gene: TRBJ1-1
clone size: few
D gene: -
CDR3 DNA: TGTGCCAGCAGTTACGAGGGGCGCAGGACTGAAGCTTTCTTT
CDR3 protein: CASSYEGRRTEAFF

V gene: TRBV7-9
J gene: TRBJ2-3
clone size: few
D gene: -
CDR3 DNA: TGTGCCAGCAGCCCACGGACAACTAGCACAGATACGCAGTATTTT
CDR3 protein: CASSPRTTSTDTQYF

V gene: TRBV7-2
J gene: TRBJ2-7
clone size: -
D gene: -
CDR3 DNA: TGTGCCAGCAGCTTACTTCCGGGCTCTGGCGAGCAGTACTTC
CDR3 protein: CASSLLPGSGEQYF

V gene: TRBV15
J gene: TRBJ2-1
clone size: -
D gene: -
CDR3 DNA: TGTGCCACCAGCAGAGGGACTCCCAATCATCTCTACAATGAGCAGTTCTTC
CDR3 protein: CATSRGTPNHLYNEQFF

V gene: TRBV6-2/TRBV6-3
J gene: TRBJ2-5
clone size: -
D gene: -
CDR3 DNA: TGTGCCAGCAGTCCGGGGGCGGCGGAGTACCAAGAGACCCAGTACTTC
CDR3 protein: CASSPGAAEYQETQYF

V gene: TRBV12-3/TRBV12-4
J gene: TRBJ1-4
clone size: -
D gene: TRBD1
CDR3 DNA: TGTGCCAGCAGTTTGGCACAGGGGGAAAAACTGTTTTTT
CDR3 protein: CASSLAQGEKLFF

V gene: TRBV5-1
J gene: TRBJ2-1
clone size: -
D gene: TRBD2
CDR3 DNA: TGCGCCAGCAGCTTGGGTAGCGGGAGGCCACAGAGGAATAACAATGAGCAGTTCTTC
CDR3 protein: CASSLGSGRPQRNNNEQFF

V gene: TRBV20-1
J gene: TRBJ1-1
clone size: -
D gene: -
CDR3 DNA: TGCAGTGCTAGAGTGGCCAGACTATTGAACACTGAAGCTTTCTTT
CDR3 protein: CSARVARLLNTEAFF

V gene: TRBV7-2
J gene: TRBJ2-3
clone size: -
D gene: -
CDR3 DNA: TGTGCCAGCAGCTTAAACTTGCGGGGCACAGATACGCAGTATTTT
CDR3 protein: CASSLNLRGTDTQYF

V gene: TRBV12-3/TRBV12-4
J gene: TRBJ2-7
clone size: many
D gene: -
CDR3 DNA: TGTGCCAGCAGTTTACTGTACGAGCAGTACTTC
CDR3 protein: CASSLLYEQYF

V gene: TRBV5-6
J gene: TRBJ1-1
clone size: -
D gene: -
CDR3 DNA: TGTGCCAGCAGCCCCCCCGGCTTGAACACTGAAGCTTTCTTT
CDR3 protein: CASSPPGLNTEAFF

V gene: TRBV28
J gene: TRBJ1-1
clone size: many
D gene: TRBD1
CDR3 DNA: TGTGCCAGCAGCCCGGGACAGCCGAAAACTGAAGCTTTCTTT
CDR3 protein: CASSPGQPKTEAFF

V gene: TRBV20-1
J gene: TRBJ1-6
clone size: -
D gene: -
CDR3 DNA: TGCAGTGCTTCCAATACAGGGACTCGGAGCTCCTATAATTCACCCCTCCACTTT
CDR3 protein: CSASNTGTRSSYNSPLHF

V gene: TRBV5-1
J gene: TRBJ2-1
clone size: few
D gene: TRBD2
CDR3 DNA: TGCGCCAGCAGCTTGTTGTCAGCGGGAGACAATGAGCAGTTCTTC
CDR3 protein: CASSLLSAGDNEQFF

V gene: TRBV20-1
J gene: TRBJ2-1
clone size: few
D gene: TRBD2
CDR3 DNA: TGCAGTGCTAGTCGAGGACTAGCGGGAACTCGTTCGTTCTTC
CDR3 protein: CSASRGLAGTRSFF

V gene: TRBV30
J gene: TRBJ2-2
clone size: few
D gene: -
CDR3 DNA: TGTGCCTGGAGTGATGGGCAGAAATTGAACACCGGGGAGCTGTTTTTT
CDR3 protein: CAWSDGQKLNTGELFF